This TCR beta chain was observed in a study of shared clonotypes between healthy human individuals. About the study: Researchers assigned three CD4 naive, three CD4 memory, two CD8 naive and one CD8 memory plate to each donor.

Broader study findings: Clonotype sharing across four donors was observed for around 5% of naive CD4 clonotypes.

CDR3 length: 17 residues. V was clipped by 1 base and J by 10 bases; unmatched bases: 14. CDR1 and CDR2 (germline): SEHNR, FQNEAQ (reference sequence). Measured with immunoSEQ multiplex PCR; TCRdb has only the in-frame clones, and not every one. The sample comprises roughly 1,000,000 clones, around 78% of which are singletons, and roughly 0.62% rests with the top ten. This clone was seen a single time. The antigen is undetermined. This receptor was identified in a man between 18 and 35 years old in good health. Some clones in this sample may be carry-over from other donors' samples. This chain uses TRBV7-9 with TRBJ1-1; 11 bases are a match to TRBD1. The sequenced material came from memory CD4+ T cells from PBMCs. Specified subset: CD45RA-negative fraction. The CDR3 here is CASSLDTGQGAGGGAFF. The CDR3 bases are TGTGCCAGCAGCTTAGACACCGGACAGGGGGCTGGAGGGGGAGCTTTCTTT.